What follows are 27 T cell receptor beta chains derived from one specimen sequenced in a study of cytomegalovirus exposure and HLA in healthy donors. It was with 60 Vbeta and 13 Jbeta primers that the PCR ran. Here immunoSEQ multiplex PCR was the method, and the copy in TCRdb shows in-frame clones only, minus some. This table holds some 180,000 clones, more than 60% found once. The sequenced sample was PBMCs. The receptors were gathered from a woman aged 60-75 years in good health and CMV-seropositive.

The gene calls are TRBV5-6 and TRBJ1-1; possible D gene TRBD1, 5 bases. This CDR3 is built from 17 residues. The germline V and J ends were trimmed by 1 base and 0 bases, with 16 bases remaining between them. Germline V gene data show CDR1 as SGHDT and CDR2 as YYEEEE. The CDR3 loop reads CASSLSFDSLMNTEAFF. In DNA, the CDR3 is TGTGCCAGCAGCTTGAGTTTTGACAGCCTCATGAACACTGAAGCTTTCTTT.

In regard to this clone: Sequence at one end of the junction differs from germline and may be a read error. The chain has TRBV5-4 and TRBJ2-6; 8 nucleotides match TRBD1. This CDR3 has 17 amino acids. Germline V CDR1 and CDR2: SGHNT, YYREEE (reference sequence). The CDR3 nucleotides read TGTGCCAGCAGCCTCGGACAGGGTGTGTCTGGGGCCAACGGCCTGACTTTC. Translation gives CASSLGQGVSGANGLTF. Complete variable domain (other parts from reference TRBV5-4 and TRBJ2-6): ETGVTQSPTHLIKTRGQQVTLRCSSQSGHNTVSWYQQALGQGPQFIFQYYREEENGRGNFPPRFSGLQFPNYSSELNVNALELDDSALYLCASSLGQGVSGANGLTFGAGSRLTVL.

DNA of the CDR3: TGTGCCTGGAGTCGTAGTGTCCAGGTGACCTATGGCTACACCTTC. Translation: CAWSRSVQVTYGYTF. This sequence joins TRBV30 and TRBJ1-2; D ambiguous. This CDR3 has 15 residues. Between the trimmed V and J ends, which lost 2 bases and 4 bases, there was a span of 17 bases. Looked up from germline, CDR1 is GTSNPN and CDR2 is SVGIG (reference sequence).

The chain is built from TRBV28 and TRBJ2-5, with TRBD1 matching 9 bases. The CDR3 extends over 15 amino acids. V was clipped by 10 bases and J by 3 bases; unmatched bases: 12. Germline V gene lookup returns CDR1 MDHEN and CDR2 SYDVKM. CDR3 sequence reads: CATGGSGTGKETQYF. In nucleotides, the CDR3 is TGTGCCACGGGGGGATCCGGGACAGGGAAAGAGACCCAGTACTTC. Variable domain in full (rest from reference TRBV28 and TRBJ2-5): DVKVTQSSRYLVKRTGEKVFLECVQDMDHENMFWYRQDPGLGLRLIYFSYDVKMKEKGDIPEGYSVSREKKERFSLILESASTNQTSMYLCATGGSGTGKETQYFGPGTRLLVL.

This clone was seen once. The V and J genes are TRBV28 and TRBJ1-2, with TRBD1 identical over 10 bases. Germline V gives CDR1 MDHEN, CDR2 SYDVKM. V trimming: 6 bases; J trimming: 4 bases; junction bases outside the gene matches: 5. This CDR3 is built from 14 residues. CDR3 loop: CASRGTGEGYGYTF. The CDR3 nucleotides are TGTGCCAGCAGAGGGACAGGGGAGGGCTATGGCTACACCTTC.

The chain employs TRBV27 and TRBJ2-5; 9 nucleotides match TRBD1. TRBJ2-7 explains the end of the DNA better; the J call may be wrong. The CDR3 is 15 amino acids. Germline CDR1 MNHEY, CDR2 SMNVEV (reference sequence). This CDR3 reads CASSAVGTGSYEQYF. CDR3 DNA sequence: TGTGCCAGCAGTGCGGTCGGGACAGGGTCCTACGAGCAGTACTTC.

This clone has a handful of counts. The V gene is TRBV5-1, the J gene TRBJ2-7; maybe TRBD2 (7 bases). The CDR3 length is 15 residues. With 1 base removed from V and 3 bases from J, the gap between germline ends came to 14 bases. Germline CDR1 reads SGHRS; CDR2 reads YFSETQ. CDR3 DNA: TGCGCCAGCAGCTTGTCCGCGGGGGCCAACTACGAGCAGTACTTC. Amino acid sequence: CASSLSAGANYEQYF.

The chain employs TRBV2 and TRBJ2-5; TRBD2 is a possible D gene (5 bases). The J call is in doubt because the DNA end fits TRBJ2-7 better. This CDR3 contains 13 residues. The V gene's germline CDR1 is SNHLY and CDR2 FYNNEI. CDR3 in DNA: TGTGCCAGCAGGAGGGAGATGGTCTACGAGCAGTACTTC. Translated: CASRREMVYEQYF.

The V gene is TRBV5-1, the J gene TRBJ1-2; TRBD1 matches at 9 bases. The CDR3 totals 17 residues. After removal of 4 bases from V and 6 bases from J, the junction contained 16 bases not matched to a gene. Germline CDR1 and CDR2: SGHRS and YFSETQ. This chain's CDR3 is CASSPWGTGSGRDGYTF. The CDR3 nucleotides are TGCGCCAGCAGCCCTTGGGGGACAGGGAGTGGAAGGGATGGCTACACCTTC. The whole variable domain, remainder taken from reference TRBV5-1 and TRBJ1-2, is KAGVTQTPRYLIKTRGQQVTLSCSPISGHRSVSWYQQTPGQGLQFLFEYFSETQRNKGNFPGRFSGRQFSNSRSEMNVSTLELGDSALYLCASSPWGTGSGRDGYTFGSGTRLTVV.

DNA for the CDR3: TGTGCCAGCAGTCAGGGACTAGCAGGCGAGCAGTACTTC. It specifies CASSQGLAGEQYF. The chain uses TRBV6-5 and TRBJ2-7; 9 bases are a match to TRBD2. Germline V gene data show CDR1 as MNHEY and CDR2 as SVGAGI. The CDR3 spans 13 residues. V trimming: 5 bases; J trimming: 6 bases; junction bases outside the gene matches: 5.

This clone has more than one count but fewer than ten. This rearrangement joins TRBV6-5 to TRBJ1-4; D is possibly TRBD1 (6 bases). V was shortened by 4 bases and J by 13 bases, with 16 bases between the two germline ends. The CDR3 extends over 13 amino acids. CDR1 is MNHEY, CDR2 SVGAGI, per germline. This CDR3 reads CASSSPGGTRLFF. The CDR3 DNA sequence: TGTGCCAGCAGTTCCCCGGGGGGGACAAGACTGTTTTTT.

The chain employs TRBV29-1 and TRBJ2-5, with TRBD2 identical over 7 bases. The J call may be mistaken, given a closer DNA end match to TRBJ2-7. CDR1 SQVTM and CDR2 ANQGSEA come from the germline V gene. This CDR3 region has 14 residues. This CDR3 is CSVGLRLAAYEQYF. CDR3 sequence (DNA): TGCAGCGTCGGGTTGAGGCTAGCGGCCTACGAGCAGTACTTC.

V and J are TRBV28 and TRBJ1-5; D is unresolved. This CDR3 comprises 12 residues. Deletions cut 3 bases from V and 9 bases from J, with 9 bases between. Germline V CDR1 and CDR2: MDHEN, SYDVKM. CDR3 bases: TGTGCCAGCAGTTTGGGTCTAGGGCCCCAGCATTTT. Amino acids: CASSLGLGPQHF.

This clone was detected only once. This chain uses TRBV30 with TRBJ1-4; no clear D gene. Trimming cost V 3 bases and J 7 bases, with 12 bases left between them. Germline CDR1 and CDR2: GTSNPN and SVGIG (reference sequence). The CDR3 has 13 residues. Written as DNA, the CDR3 is TGTGCCTGGAGGACGGGAAGGACTGAAAAACTGTTTTTT. It specifies CAWRTGRTEKLFF.

V usage is TRBV28 and J usage is TRBJ1-5; TRBD1 agrees at 7 bases. The germline V gene encodes CDR1 MDHEN and CDR2 SYDVKM. V trimming: 4 bases; J trimming: 5 bases; junction bases outside the gene matches: 8. The CDR3 length is 15 residues. The CDR3 nucleotides read TGTGCCAGCAGTTCAGGGGGATCACGGTATCAGCCCCAGCATTTT. Amino acids: CASSSGGSRYQPQHF.

This clone was recorded a few times. The chain couples TRBV2 to TRBJ1-4; D remains ambiguous. Germline V lookup: CDR1 SNHLY, CDR2 FYNNEI. Between the trimmed V and J ends, which lost 5 bases and 4 bases, there was a span of 17 bases. There are 16 residues in the CDR3. CDR3 coding DNA: TGTGCCAGCAGTCTTTACTACGGACGGGATAATGAAAAACTGTTTTTT. It is translated as CASSLYYGRDNEKLFF.

The genes are TRBV5-6 and TRBJ1-5, with D unclear. V lost 3 bases to trimming and J lost 5 bases, with 6 bases between them. Germline assignment: CDR1 SGHDT and CDR2 YYEEEE. This CDR3 is 12 amino acids long. The CDR3 is CASSSVDQPQHF. The CDR3, as DNA: TGTGCCAGCAGCTCAGTCGATCAGCCCCAGCATTTT.

This sequence joins TRBV7-9 and TRBJ1-5; unclear D gene. The CDR3 runs to 15 residues. V lost 5 bases and J lost 4, with 15 bases in between. CDR1 and CDR2 (germline): SEHNR, FQNEAQ (reference sequence). The CDR3 bases are TGTGCCAGCAGCCTCGCGGGAGTTGGAAATCAGCCCCAGCATTTT. Translating gives CASSLAGVGNQPQHF.

This rearrangement joins TRBV1 to TRBJ2-2; TRBD2 is the table's D call and was not checked against the DNA. TRBV1 is a pseudogene segment. CDR3 length: 20 amino acids. CDR3 amino acids: CTSSRKSGGAFPYSTGELFF. DNA of the CDR3: TGCACCAGCAGCCGGAAAAGCGGGGGGGCCTTCCCATATTCCACCGGGGAGCTGTTTTTT.

The chain links TRBV10-3 to TRBJ2-7, with 8 bases matching TRBD2. Germline V gene sequence: CDR1 ENHRY, CDR2 SYGVKD. The length of the CDR3 is 14 residues. V shed 7 bases and J 6 bases; nucleotides not matched to a gene: 11. The CDR3 nucleotides are TGTGCCATCACCCCCAGCGGGGGTGGGGTCGAGCAGTACTTC. As protein: CAITPSGGGVEQYF.

This rearrangement joins TRBV9 to TRBJ2-2; the match to TRBD2 covers 7 bases. The CDR3 spans 16 residues. Germline CDR1 and CDR2: SGDLS and YYNGEE. The trim removed 0 bases at V and 5 bases at J, leaving 7 bases unmatched. The CDR3 DNA is TGTGCCAGCAGCGTAGGAACGGGGGGATGGACCGGGGAGCTGTTTTTT. As protein: CASSVGTGGWTGELFF.

The chain links TRBV18 to TRBJ2-7; TRBD2 aligns across 9 bases. The CDR3 is 16 residues long. Germline lookup yields CDR1 KGHSH and CDR2 LQKENI. V was pared by 3 bases and J by 2 bases, with 8 bases of the junction left unmatched. CDR3 coding DNA: TGTGCCAGCTCACCGGCGGTGGCTAGCGGGGCCTACGAGCAGTACTTC. This sequence encodes CASSPAVASGAYEQYF.

The count of this clone is one. The rearrangement links TRBV5-1 to TRBJ2-3, with 8 bases identical to TRBD2. V lost 4 bases, J lost 1 base, and 8 bases stayed unmatched. The CDR3 is 16 residues long. CDR1 SGHRS and CDR2 YFSETQ come from the germline V gene. Here the CDR3 DNA reads TGCGCCAGCAGCATCCCCCTTAGCGGGGGCACAGATACGCAGTATTTT. It codes for CASSIPLSGGTDTQYF.

The chain combines TRBV7-3 with TRBJ2-5, with D uncertain. Germline CDR1 reads SGHTA; CDR2 reads FQGTGA. Trimming stripped 6 bases from V and 5 bases from J, with 13 bases between. This CDR3 is 13 amino acids long. CDR3 coding DNA: TGTGCCAGCAGTAGGAGAGTGGAGGAGACCCAGTACTTC. Translating it yields CASSRRVEETQYF. Drawing the rest from reference TRBV7-3 and TRBJ2-5, the complete variable domain is GAGVSQTPSNKVTEKGKYVELRCDPISGHTALYWYRQSLGQGPEFLIYFQGTGAADDSGLPNDRFFAVRPEGSVSTLKIQRTERGDSAVYLCASSRRVEETQYFGPGTRLLVL.

This chain links TRBV5-1 with TRBJ1-2; the match to TRBD1 covers 7 bases. Trimming cost V 0 bases and J 6 bases; bases outside gene matches: 8. Germline CDR1 is SGHRS and CDR2 is YFSETQ. This CDR3 region has 15 residues. The CDR3 DNA is TGCGCCAGCAGCTTGGAGCGCGGGACAGCCAATGGCTACACCTTC. It codes for CASSLERGTANGYTF. Looking up the rest from reference TRBV5-1 and TRBJ1-2 gives the full variable domain: KAGVTQTPRYLIKTRGQQVTLSCSPISGHRSVSWYQQTPGQGLQFLFEYFSETQRNKGNFPGRFSGRQFSNSRSEMNVSTLELGDSALYLCASSLERGTANGYTFGSGTRLTVV.

The chain carries TRBV28 and TRBJ2-7, with 11 bases fitting TRBD1. V lost 6 bases and J lost 6; bases outside the gene matches: 10. CDR1 is MDHEN and CDR2 is SYDVKM in the germline V gene. The CDR3 covers 15 residues. CDR3: CASSSQGQGAGEQYF. As DNA, the CDR3 is TGTGCCAGCAGCTCCCAAGGACAGGGGGCGGGCGAGCAGTACTTC.

The chain joins TRBV5-1 to TRBJ2-5, with D perhaps matching TRBD2 (6 bases). The length of the CDR3 is 14 residues. With 6 bases removed from V and 4 bases from J, the gap between germline ends came to 16 bases. Germline lookup yields CDR1 SGHRS and CDR2 YFSETQ. The CDR3, as DNA: TGCGCCAGCACCCCTGGAGGAGGGAGAGAGACCCAGTACTTC. It is translated as CASTPGGGRETQYF. Full variable domain (outside the CDR3, taken from reference TRBV5-1 and TRBJ2-5): KAGVTQTPRYLIKTRGQQVTLSCSPISGHRSVSWYQQTPGQGLQFLFEYFSETQRNKGNFPGRFSGRQFSNSRSEMNVSTLELGDSALYLCASTPGGGRETQYFGPGTRLLVL.